This T cell receptor beta chain was found in a study of regulatory T cells in long-lasting Graves disease (dated by TCRdb to the early 2020s). Describing the broader study: Persistent Graves' disease was defined as persistently positive TSH receptor autoantibodies together with antithyroid drug treatment for over 5 years. A total of 35 or so samples were covered by TCR sequencing, comprising some 13 persistent and some 20 newly diagnosed Graves' disease patients. Antithyroid drugs had been taken for approximately 10 years on average by persistent Graves' disease patients in the clinical cohort. Patients with persistent Graves' disease were compared with patients with newly diagnosed Graves' disease using TCR sequencing and RNA sequencing of peripheral blood. The study took place in China and was registered as a clinical trial. Paper-wide results and their limitations: The authors acknowledged the small sample size as a limitation that may reduce accuracy. Persistent Graves' disease patients showed lower TCR Shannon entropy and fewer highly expanded clones than newly diagnosed patients, suggesting clonal expansion. The study examined only peripheral blood because the primary lesion, thyroid tissue, could not be accessed. TRBV28, TRBJ1-2 and TRBJ2-5 were preferentially used in persistent disease, while TRBV20-1 and TRBJ2-1 were favored in newly diagnosed disease. Persistent patients shared more public clonotypes among themselves (around 2,700) than newly diagnosed patients did (roughly 910). Sequencing and analysis were limited to the TCR beta chain.

Libraries were made using multiplex PCR. The sequencing machine was an Illumina HiSeq 4000. TCR beta libraries were built with iRepertoire HTBI primers and Arm-PCR amplification of CDR3 regions. Before sequencing, the PCR products underwent gel purification. The paper's data handling went like this. A total of 62 TRBV and 14 TRBJ segments were identified across samples and were used for gene usage analysis of CDR3 amino acid clonotypes. COPE and FqMerger were used to merge the filtered high-quality paired reads into contigs. BLAST was used to align contigs to IMGT TRBV, TRBD and TRBJ reference genes, and CDR3 was defined according to IMGT. Clonotypes above 0.1% frequency were classified as highly expanded clones. Shannon entropy was used to measure repertoire diversity, and the Gini coefficient was used to measure V-J evenness. Public clonotypes were defined as clonotypes shared by more than one individual. Using fastp trimming at Q25 and MiXCR clonotype assembly, TCRdb reanalyzed the public sequencing data and kept in-frame beta chains. Identical CDR3 proteins give one entry, which carries the most common genes and DNA. The V and J calls reflect TCRdb's pipeline rather than the authors' work. In all, the sample holds 420,000 or so distinct CDR3 sequences, and roughly a quarter of those were seen once. Clones ranked in the top ten supply over 25% of the sample.

Regarding this clonotype: Its antigen is not yet known. The record has no base qualities; no much larger clone is one base away.

The time point tag for this specimen amounts to: persistent/refractory GD, antithyroid drugs over 5 years with positive TRAb. RNA was extracted from PBMCs in TRIzol for both TCR sequencing and RNA sequencing. The diagnosis of Graves' disease followed American Thyroid Association guidelines. Patients were recruited from an endocrinology department in Xi'an, China. Each patient gave 7 to 9.5 milliliters of peripheral blood, collected in an EDTA anticoagulant tube. Ficoll Paque Plus density gradient separation was used to isolate PBMCs, and no additional T cell sorting was done. An Agilent 2100 Bioanalyzer and agarose gel were used to check RNA quality, while a NanoDrop 2000 measured RNA concentration. The germline V gene provides CDR1 MDHEN and CDR2 SYDVKM. Trimming accounts for 5 bases at V and 1 base at J, while the number of junction bases matched to no gene is 1. The CDR3 sequence holds 15 residues, the cysteine and phenylalanine included. The read is trimmed to its CDR3 DNA, 45 bases read in frame from base 1.

The chain joins TRBV28 to TRBJ2-3, and 12 bases in between align with TRBD2. The receptor was isolated from a female donor with Graves disease. Sequencing was performed on peripheral blood mononuclear cells (PBMCs), taken when the disease was refractory, from a patient treated with antithyroid drugs. The CDR3 protein: CASSRLAGGTDTQYF. The DNA is as follows: TGTGCCAGCAGTAGACTAGCGGGAGGCACAGATACGCAGTATTTT.